This TCR beta chain was recorded in a study of Ad26.COV2.S vaccination and SARS-CoV-2 variants. Overall study: Intramuscular Ad26.COV2.S at 5x10^10 or 1x10^11 viral particles.

About this clone: What it binds is not known. The same CDR3 also results from other DNA sequences found in this sample.

The assay was immunoSEQ multiplex PCR, and TCRdb's table has in-frame clones only and misses some. The sample lists fewer than 500,000 clones; 80% to 95% were seen once. Noted treatment: some 19 received Ad26.COV2.S at low or high dose, single or two shots; roughly five received placebo; per-sample allocation not given. Sampling was performed 63 days after the first vaccine or placebo injection. V shed 1 base and J shed 2 bases, with 5 bases lying between them. The CDR3 sequence is 13 residues long. Germline values: CDR1 SGDLS, CDR2 YYNGEE. Findings of the study overall: In TCR breadth and depth analyses, total T cell responses may have been underestimated.

This clonotype originated in a person aged 18 to 65 who received the Ad26.COV2.S COVID-19 vaccine or a placebo. The rearrangement uses TRBV9 and TRBJ2-3; no firm D call. The sequencing used peripheral blood, collected in a trial of Ad26.COV2.S vaccine versus placebo. The CDR3 is CASSVLSTDTQYF. CDR3 bases: TGTGCCAGCAGCGTACTCTCCACAGATACGCAGTATTTT. The full variable domain, completed using reference TRBV9 and TRBJ2-3, is DSGVTQTPKHLITATGQRVTLRCSPRSGDLSVYWYQQSLDQGLQFLIQYYNGEERAKGNILERFSAQQFPDLHSELNLSSLELGDSALYFCASSVLSTDTQYFGPGTRLTVL.